This T cell receptor (beta chain) was sequenced for a study of cytomegalovirus exposure and HLA in healthy donors. Whole-study context: The Caucasian-associated ancestry cluster contained 65% to 85% of the approximately 420 genotyped donors.

The CDR3 loop spans 13 amino acids. CDR1 and CDR2 (germline): MDHEN, SYDVKM. Trimming took 5 bases from V and 8 from J, leaving 12 bases between them. The study ran its PCR with 60 Vbeta and 13 Jbeta primers. Sequencing used immunoSEQ multiplex PCR; TCRdb keeps in-frame clones, though not all of them. The sample comprises 60,000 to 90,000 clones, approximately 70% of which are singletons, and roughly 9.7% rests with the top ten. Sequenced sample: PBMCs. This rearrangement joins TRBV28 to TRBJ2-2; D is undetermined. The clonotype originates from a woman aged 50 to 60 in good health and CMV-seropositive. CDR3 coding DNA: TGTGCCAGCAGTCCGTCTCCTCAGGGGGAGCTGTTTTTT. As protein: CASSPSPQGELFF.